The subject of this entry is one TCR beta chain. Its antigen is undetermined. Here immunoSEQ multiplex PCR was the method, and the copy in TCRdb shows in-frame clones only, minus some. Here the sample spans roughly 160,000 clones, about 88% being singletons. Indicated time point: blood 4 weeks post-SBRT, at nephrectomy. The treatment: 15 Gy SBRT to primary tumor, nephrectomy 4 weeks later. Nephrectomy followed 15 Gy stereotactic body radiation by 4 weeks. Serial blood draws occurred at baseline and 2 and 4 weeks post-SBRT. The data belong to a study of radiation and T cells in renal cell carcinoma. The study's findings and limits: Top tumor clonotypes rose in blood 2 weeks post-radiation, then contracted. Baseline intratumoral clonotype presence is unknown without pretreatment biopsies.

The CDR3 sequence is 14 residues long. V was clipped by 1 base and J by 0 bases, with 4 bases between them. Germline values: CDR1 SEHNR, CDR2 FQNEAQ (reference sequence). The clonotype comes from a woman in her forties or fifties with renal cell carcinoma. Here the sequenced sample was blood, taken from a patient whose treatment included radiotherapy and nephrectomy. J is TRBJ1-3 and V is TRBV7-9; the D is unclear. This CDR3 reads CASSLGDSGNTIYF. CDR3 nucleotides: TGTGCCAGCAGCTTAGGAGACTCTGGAAACACCATATATTTT.